This paragraph reports one T cell receptor (beta chain). This clone is assessed as medium-sized (0.01 to 0.1%). Its cognate antigen has yet to be identified. No per-base quality is available; no much larger clone lies one base away. The CDR3 spans 15 residues, from the cysteine through the phenylalanine. Solely the CDR3 DNA is kept, with 45 bases framed from the first base. CDR1 SQVTM and CDR2 ANQGSEA were looked up in the germline V gene. V sheds 6 bases and J sheds 2 bases, leaving 19 bases between their ends. Whole blood was collected in K2EDTA tubes by collaborating institutions according to the institutions' own protocols. For TCRbeta analysis, collaborators shipped samples in one of three forms: frozen whole blood, isolated PBMCs, or DNA extracted from either of those sample types. This sample stems from a study of blood T cell repertoires in COVID-19 (dated by TCRdb to 2020 to 2022). Regarding the study in general: Collaborator samples came from the United States, Italy and Spain and covered acute and convalescent phases of COVID-19. The prospective study material was composed of cDNA or gDNA derived from T cells, B-cell-depleted T cells, or PBMCs. The dataset comprised deeply sampled blood TCRbeta repertoires from subjects exposed to, actively infected with, or recovered from COVID-19. The repertoires were released in a freely available public database meant as a resource for research on the immune response to SARS-CoV-2. Samples came from the ongoing ImmuneRACE study (first 160 participants) plus 1,254 subjects from 6 global collaborators. Sample metadata almost always included a de-identified subject ID, COVID-19 status, age in years and sex. Where available, HLA class I and class II types were obtained from metadata supplied by the sample provider rather than from assay-based typing. Summary of the overall study and its limitations: The quantity of clinical and demographic metadata differed by source and by participant and was supplied without curation.

TCRbeta CDR3 regions were amplified from genomic DNA using the immunoSEQ Assay, a bias-controlled multiplex PCR. As for the original processing: Within the assay, amplification of reference gene primers was used to estimate how many nucleated cells each sample contained. To quantify the absolute abundance of each unique TCRbeta CDR3 rearrangement, sequence reads were collapsed and filtered. Productive Simpson clonality was computed per sample as the square root of Simpson's diversity index over productive rearrangements. This immuneACCESS table, as held by TCRdb, lists in-frame sequences with V and J called but not all clones. Of the missing ones, under half trace to an unresolved V gene in checked studies; the others have no known cause. V and J calls and clone size are given by that table; D and trimming were obtained from the DNA. This sample gives roughly 70,000 clones in total; less than 85% of them show up just once. More than 20% of the sample rests with the top ten.

The source is a man in his sixties with acute or convalescent COVID-19. Recombination linked TRBV29-1 to TRBJ1-1; the D segment cannot be called with confidence. The sequenced material came from peripheral blood. For the CDR3, the sequence is CSVHRPQTDNTEAFF. The base sequence is TGCAGCGTCCATCGCCCTCAAACAGATAACACTGAAGCTTTCTTT.